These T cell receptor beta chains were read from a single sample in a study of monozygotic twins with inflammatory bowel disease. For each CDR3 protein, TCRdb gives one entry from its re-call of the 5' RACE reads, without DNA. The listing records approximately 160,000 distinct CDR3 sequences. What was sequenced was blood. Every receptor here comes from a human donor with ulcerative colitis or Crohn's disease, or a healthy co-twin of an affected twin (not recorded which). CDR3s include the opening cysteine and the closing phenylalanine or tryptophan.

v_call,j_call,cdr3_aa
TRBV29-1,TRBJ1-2,CSVPDTSSYGYTF
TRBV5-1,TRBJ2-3,CASSLGWGLTDTQYF
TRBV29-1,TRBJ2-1,CSVARVGSYNEQFF
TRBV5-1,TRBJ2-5,CASSAGQEGETQYF
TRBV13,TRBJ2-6,CASSLEASGANVLTF
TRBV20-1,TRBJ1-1,CSARDSARAFF
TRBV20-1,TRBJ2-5,CSAIGSQETQYF
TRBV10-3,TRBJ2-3,CAISESELADTQYF
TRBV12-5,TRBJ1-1,CASSRSMNTEAFF
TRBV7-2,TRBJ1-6,CASRQQGGGSPLHF
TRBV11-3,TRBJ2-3,CASSLVASAGTGVRDTQYF
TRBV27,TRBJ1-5,CASSRQGNNQPQHF
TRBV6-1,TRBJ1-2,CASSDGRSNGYTF
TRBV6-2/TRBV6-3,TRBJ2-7,CASSYRGGNYEQYF
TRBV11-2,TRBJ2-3,CASSFNREDTQYF
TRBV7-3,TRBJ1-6,CASSTRQGSPLHF
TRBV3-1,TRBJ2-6,CASREGVRANVLTF
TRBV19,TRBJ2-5,CASEMKETQYF
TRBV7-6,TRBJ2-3,CASSPTRRGGYTDTQYF
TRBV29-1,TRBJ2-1,CSVGRTGGNGEQFF
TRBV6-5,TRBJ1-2,CAAFGLGDYGYTF
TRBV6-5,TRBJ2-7,CASSNSGDSEYF
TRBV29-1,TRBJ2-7,CSVEEAAGGTNIYEQYF
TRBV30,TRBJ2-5,CAWSWGAEGETQYF
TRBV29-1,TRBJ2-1,CSVESSPSYNEQFF
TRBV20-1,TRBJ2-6,CSAGGGTGGVGANVLTF
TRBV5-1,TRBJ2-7,CASSLELAADEQYF
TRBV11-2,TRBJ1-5,CASSLGRLGQVGRNQPQHF
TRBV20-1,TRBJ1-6,CSARPSGNYNSPLHF
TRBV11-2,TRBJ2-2,CASRYSGTGSAGELFF
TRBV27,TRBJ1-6,CASSPHTGKAYNSPLHF
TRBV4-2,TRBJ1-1,CASSQDLNTEAFF
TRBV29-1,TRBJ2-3,CSVEVIDTQYF
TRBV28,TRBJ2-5,CASSLPTYQETQYF
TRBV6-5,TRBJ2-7,CASSRGGSREQYF
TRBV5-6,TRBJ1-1,CASSPEMNTEAFF
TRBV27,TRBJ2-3,CASRGMADTQYF
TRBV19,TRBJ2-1,CASSIGLRGNEQFF
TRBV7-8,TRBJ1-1,CASSLVLGSLNTEAFF
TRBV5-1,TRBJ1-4,CASRAGFATNEKLFF
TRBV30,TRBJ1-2,CAWSESGDGYTF
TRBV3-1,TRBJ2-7,CASSQVQKGEQYF
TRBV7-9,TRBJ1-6,CASSPPGQINNSPLHF
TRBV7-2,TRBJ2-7,CASSPEVLSRRIYEQYF
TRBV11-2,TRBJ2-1,CASSLEGGPFNEQFF
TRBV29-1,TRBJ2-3,CSVVTSGRDTQYF
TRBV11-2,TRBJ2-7,CASSLVWGGVDFLDEQYF
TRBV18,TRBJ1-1,CASSPPVGGGKDEAFF
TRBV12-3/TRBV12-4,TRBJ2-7,CASRSTGGSEQYF
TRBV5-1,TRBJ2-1,CASSSSGTGYNEQFF
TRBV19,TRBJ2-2,CASSTHPTGILPGELFF
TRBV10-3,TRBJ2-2,CAITPGTGLGELFF
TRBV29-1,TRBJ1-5,CSVEENSNQPQHF
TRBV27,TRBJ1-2,CASSLTHDLNYGYTF
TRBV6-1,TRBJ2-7,CASLFTGTGHYEQYF
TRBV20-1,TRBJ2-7,CSAREIFTYEQYF
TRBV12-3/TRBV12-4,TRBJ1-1,CASSFYRDWVSGTEAFF